The rows below give T cell receptor beta chains drawn from one sample of a study of PD-L1 blockade in urothelial cancer. Assay used: immunoSEQ multiplex PCR; TCRdb lists only in-frame clones, some missing. Of fewer than 90,000 clones listed, less than 95% are singletons. Sequenced here: PBMCs, sampled around atezolizumab (anti-PD-L1) treatment. These receptors were collected from a woman of 80 years or more with urothelial cancer. Both conserved end residues are part of each CDR3.

V gene: TRBV28; J gene: TRBJ2-7; CDR3 protein: CASSLPPGYEQYF
V gene: TRBV30; J gene: TRBJ2-5; CDR3 protein: CAWSSRETQYF
V gene: TRBV4-1; J gene: TRBJ1-1; CDR3 protein: CASSQDRGLNTEAFF
V gene: TRBV27; J gene: TRBJ1-2; CDR3 protein: CASRTGRSPYNGYTF
V gene: TRBV9; J gene: TRBJ2-3; CDR3 protein: CASSFGTSGADTQYF
V gene: TRBV11-2; J gene: TRBJ2-7; CDR3 protein: CASGQTYEQYF
V gene: TRBV6-5; J gene: TRBJ1-1; CDR3 protein: CASRTGTGLAFF
V gene: TRBV25-1; J gene: TRBJ1-2; CDR3 protein: CASSGRTGGVHTF
V gene: TRBV2; J gene: TRBJ1-2; CDR3 protein: CASSDRGRSGYTF
V gene: TRBV28; J gene: TRBJ2-5; CDR3 protein: CASSLGLAGGGTQYF
V gene: TRBV7-8; J gene: TRBJ2-2; CDR3 protein: CASGPSSGYTGELFF
V gene: TRBV30; J gene: TRBJ1-4; CDR3 protein: CASLKGSNEKLFF
V gene: TRBV7-9; J gene: TRBJ2-2; CDR3 protein: CASSLAVRTENTGELFF
V gene: TRBV5-1; J gene: TRBJ2-7; CDR3 protein: CASSLGAYEQYF
V gene: TRBV10-3; J gene: TRBJ1-3; CDR3 protein: CAISEARSQRNTIYF
V gene: TRBV7-2; J gene: TRBJ2-7; CDR3 protein: CASSKPPSGIFYEQYF
V gene: TRBV28; J gene: TRBJ2-7; CDR3 protein: CASSETRDRGHEQYF
V gene: TRBV9; J gene: TRBJ1-3; CDR3 protein: CASSDERSYGNTIYF
V gene: TRBV28; J gene: TRBJ1-1; CDR3 protein: CASMPDSRTEAFF
V gene: TRBV6-1; J gene: TRBJ2-1; CDR3 protein: CASSDYRDTPYNEQFF
V gene: TRBV5-1; J gene: TRBJ1-2; CDR3 protein: CASSLSPPNYGYTF
V gene: TRBV19; J gene: TRBJ2-7; CDR3 protein: CASSFSGINDEQYF
V gene: TRBV4-1; J gene: TRBJ2-1; CDR3 protein: CASSQAGVGNEQFF
V gene: TRBV5-1; J gene: TRBJ2-2; CDR3 protein: CASSPRGISSGELFF
V gene: TRBV27; J gene: TRBJ2-5; CDR3 protein: CASSSTSLPGTSSETQYF
V gene: TRBV6-1; J gene: TRBJ2-1; CDR3 protein: CASSDPRASGSHEQFF